This entry features one T cell receptor (beta chain) sequence. The sample contains more than one DNA sequence encoding this CDR3. This specimen comes from a study of blood T cell repertoires in COVID-19. Overall study: Acute and convalescent COVID-19 samples came from the United States, Italy and Spain. PBMCs, B-cell-depleted T cells, or T cells were the source of the cDNA or gDNA that made up the material.

Enrolled during active infection, Seattle patients were then followed longitudinally. In the authors' workflow: Scientists estimated how many nucleated cells there were by amplifying reference gene primers. Sequenced by immunoSEQ multiplex PCR; TCRdb stores in-frame clones only, minus some. V and J calls and clone size are copied from that table; D and trimming were computed from the DNA. Among approximately 170,000 clones, 70% to 85% were seen once, and the ten largest hold approximately 6.9%. The specimen sequenced was peripheral blood. This clonotype was sampled from a man older than 75 with COVID-19, enrolled during active disease.

In nucleotides, the CDR3 is TGTGCCAGCAGCCAAGACCTTAGCACAGATACGCAGTATTTT. Translating it yields CASSQDLSTDTQYF. This rearrangement joins TRBV3-1 (or the pseudogene TRBV3-2) to TRBJ2-3, with no clear D. The CDR3 loop spans 14 amino acids. With 0 bases removed from V and 0 bases from J, the gap between germline ends came to 4 bases. Germline V gene sequence: CDR1 LGHDT, CDR2 YNNKEL (reference sequence).